This T cell receptor beta chain was retrieved from a study of control samples from healthy donors and cancer patients. V was cut by 8 bases and J by 5 bases, with 12 bases left in between. Germline V gene sequence: CDR1 MDHEN, CDR2 SYDVKM. The CDR3 runs 12 residues. Clones were read by immunoSEQ multiplex PCR, and TCRdb kept only the in-frame ones, dropping some. This table holds around 68,000 clones, 83% found once. The sequenced sample was blood. The rearrangement joins TRBV28 to TRBJ1-1, with D uncertain. This sequence was found in a man between 60 and 70 years old in good health. The DNA for the CDR3 is TGTGCCAGCCTCCGAGGTGGGACTGAAGCTTTCTTT. This sequence encodes CASLRGGTEAFF.